These T cell receptor beta chains were read from a single sample in a study of T cell responses to AZD1222 COVID-19 vaccine. The method was immunoSEQ multiplex PCR; TCRdb's version includes in-frame clones alone and lacks a portion of them. The data show fewer than 200,000 clones, about 89% seen once. Sequenced material: peripheral blood, taken on day 0 of AZD1222 vaccination. The receptors were sampled from an adult in good health. The CDR3 runs from the conserved cysteine through the conserved F or W. A D gene is named only where the DNA matches it firmly. Clone sizes are given selectively: once, few, many, or a class where the clone is expanded.

TRBJ1-3	.	.	TRBV30	CAQRGSSGQPNPGNTIYF	TGTGCCCAGCGGGGTAGTTCCGGGCAGCCGAATCCTGGAAACACCATATATTTT
TRBJ1-1	.	.	TRBV19	CASSTGGRAEAFF	TGTGCCAGTAGTACAGGAGGAAGGGCTGAAGCTTTCTTT
TRBJ1-3	TRBD1	.	TRBV3-1/TRBV3-2	CASSPEPGQSGNTIYF	TGTGCCAGCAGCCCAGAACCGGGACAGTCTGGAAACACCATATATTTT
TRBJ1-5	.	.	TRBV2	CASSDGTGPNQPQHF	TGTGCCAGCAGTGATGGGACGGGCCCCAATCAGCCCCAGCATTTT
TRBJ2-3	TRBD1	few	TRBV6-4	CASSVQGGPDTQYF	TGTGCCAGCAGTGTACAGGGGGGCCCAGATACGCAGTATTTT
TRBJ2-7	.	.	TRBV19	CATRAGTWDYEQYF	TGTGCCACTAGGGCCGGGACCTGGGATTACGAGCAGTACTTC
TRBJ2-7	.	.	TRBV19	CASSILLGWRPYEQYF	TGTGCCAGTAGTATCCTTCTAGGGTGGCGGCCCTACGAGCAGTACTTC
TRBJ1-4	.	.	TRBV3-1/TRBV3-2	CASAGEKLFF	TGTGCCAGCGCCGGGGAAAAACTGTTTTTT
TRBJ1-5	TRBD1	.	TRBV6-2/TRBV6-3	CASSPGQGVPYSNQPQHF	TGTGCCAGCAGTCCAGGACAGGGAGTCCCCTATAGCAATCAGCCCCAGCATTTT
TRBJ2-3	.	.	TRBV19	CASSLTHGGAGVDTQYF	TGTGCCAGTAGTCTTACCCACGGGGGCGCGGGAGTGGATACGCAGTATTTT
TRBJ2-5	.	.	TRBV28	CASSSVLGRETQYF	TGTGCCAGCAGTTCCGTGTTGGGAAGGGAGACCCAGTACTTC
TRBJ2-7	TRBD1	few	TRBV7-2	CASTLDRGQGEQYF	TGTGCCAGCACCTTGGACAGGGGCCAGGGAGAGCAGTACTTC
TRBJ1-3	.	.	TRBV5-1	CASSPLGTTIYF	TGCGCCAGCTCTCCACTGGGGACCACCATATATTTT
TRBJ1-4	TRBD1	.	TRBV15	CATSSQGDEKLFF	TGTGCCACCAGCTCACAGGGGGATGAAAAACTGTTTTTT
TRBJ1-5	.	.	TRBV3-1/TRBV3-2	CASSPQRGGQPQHF	TGTGCCAGCAGCCCTCAACGGGGAGGTCAGCCCCAGCATTTT
TRBJ2-7	.	.	TRBV12-3/TRBV12-4	CASRPRGSYEQYF	TGTGCCAGCAGACCGAGGGGGTCCTACGAGCAGTACTTC
TRBJ2-5	.	.	TRBV24-1	CATGDPVEAKTQYF	TGTGCCACCGGAGATCCGGTGGAGGCAAAGACCCAGTACTTC
TRBJ2-1	.	.	TRBV7-2	CASSLAYGSYNEQFF	TGTGCCAGCAGCTTAGCGTACGGATCCTACAATGAGCAGTTCTTC
TRBJ1-3	.	.	TRBV6-1	CASRPTGIGNTIYF	TGTGCCAGCAGACCTACAGGGATTGGAAACACCATATATTTT
TRBJ2-1	.	.	TRBV2	CASSELGAGYNEQFF	TGTGCCAGCAGTGAACTAGGGGCGGGGTACAATGAGCAGTTCTTC
TRBJ1-4	.	.	TRBV18	CASSSRGATNEKLFF	TGTGCCAGCTCTTCCCGGGGGGCAACTAATGAAAAACTGTTTTTT
TRBJ2-3	TRBD1	.	TRBV7-9	CASGPDRDTDTQYF	TGTGCCAGCGGGCCAGACAGGGACACAGATACGCAGTATTTT
TRBJ1-3	TRBD1	.	TRBV30	CAWRRGQGEGNTIYF	TGTGCCTGGAGGAGGGGACAGGGGGAAGGAAACACCATATATTTT
TRBJ1-6	.	.	TRBV7-9	CASSRPSRETPLHF	TGTGCCAGCAGCCGACCAAGCCGGGAAACACCCCTCCACTTT
TRBJ2-1	TRBD2	.	TRBV5-5	CASSVGTSVRGNEQFF	TGTGCCAGCAGCGTCGGGACTAGCGTGCGGGGCAATGAGCAGTTCTTC
TRBJ1-2	.	.	TRBV19	CASTLSDIRGYTF	TGTGCCAGTACGTTGTCGGACATCCGTGGCTACACCTTC
TRBJ1-2	TRBD1	.	TRBV9	CASSGLQGAQSGYTF	TGTGCCAGCAGCGGTTTACAGGGGGCCCAGAGCGGCTACACCTTC
TRBJ2-7	.	.	TRBV7-2	CASSLVIGQTYEQYF	TGTGCCAGCAGCTTAGTCATAGGACAGACCTACGAGCAGTACTTC
TRBJ1-2	TRBD1	few	TRBV2	CASSATGGRYGYTF	TGTGCCAGCAGTGCTACAGGGGGCCGATATGGCTACACCTTC
TRBJ1-4	.	.	TRBV11-2	CASSLASATNEKLFF	TGTGCCAGCAGCTTAGCGAGTGCAACTAATGAAAAACTGTTTTTT
TRBJ2-7	.	.	TRBV6-2/TRBV6-3	CASSYNRYEQYF	TGTGCCAGCAGTTACAACAGGTACGAGCAGTACTTC
TRBJ1-5	.	.	TRBV28	CASEGGAGQPQHF	TGTGCCAGCGAAGGAGGGGCTGGTCAGCCCCAGCATTTT
TRBJ1-4	.	.	TRBV6-4	CASSEALQGSKLFF	TGTGCCAGCAGTGAAGCCTTACAGGGTTCAAAACTGTTTTTT
TRBJ1-5	.	.	TRBV19	CASSWTSNQPQHF	TGTGCCAGTAGTTGGACATCCAATCAGCCCCAGCATTTT
TRBJ1-1	TRBD1	.	TRBV30	CAWSDRGAEAFF	TGTGCCTGGAGTGACAGGGGCGCTGAAGCTTTCTTT
TRBJ1-5	.	.	TRBV2	CASGKGPSDSNQPQHF	TGTGCCAGCGGTAAAGGCCCCTCGGATAGCAATCAGCCCCAGCATTTT
TRBJ1-5	.	.	TRBV4-3	CASSRDGNSNQPQHF	TGCGCCAGCAGTCGGGACGGCAATAGCAATCAGCCCCAGCATTTT
TRBJ2-1	.	.	TRBV7-6	CASSLVEGAYNEQFF	TGTGCCAGCAGCTTAGTTGAGGGTGCCTACAATGAGCAGTTCTTC
TRBJ2-2	TRBD2	.	TRBV10-3	CAIRSTSGGALGTGELFF	TGTGCCATCAGGTCCACTAGCGGGGGGGCCTTAGGCACCGGGGAGCTGTTTTTT
TRBJ1-1	.	once	TRBV30	CAWRRRGGVVNTEAFF	TGTGCCTGGAGAAGGAGGGGGGGCGTGGTGAACACTGAAGCTTTCTTT
TRBJ1-2	.	.	TRBV10-3	CAISESGRNYGYTF	TGTGCCATCAGTGAGTCGGGGCGGAACTATGGCTACACCTTC
TRBJ1-1	.	.	TRBV5-1	CASSSHDNGLNTEAFF	TGCGCCAGCAGCTCACACGACAATGGACTGAACACTGAAGCTTTCTTT
TRBJ1-3	TRBD1	.	TRBV9	CASSSGQTSGNTIYF	TGTGCCAGCAGCTCGGGACAGACCTCTGGAAACACCATATATTTT
TRBJ1-3	.	.	TRBV10-3	CAISGEGGRNTIYF	TGTGCCATCAGTGGCGAGGGTGGGAGAAACACCATATATTTT
TRBJ1-2	.	.	TRBV28	CASSQQGSYYGYTF	TGTGCCAGCAGCCAACAGGGTAGCTACTATGGCTACACCTTC
TRBJ1-6	.	.	TRBV3-1/TRBV3-2	CASSHPMDGSPLHF	TGTGCCAGCAGCCACCCCATGGATGGTTCACCCCTCCACTTT
TRBJ1-1	.	.	TRBV7-9	CASSLVLNTEAFF	TGTGCCAGCAGCTTGGTATTGAACACTGAAGCTTTCTTT
TRBJ2-2	TRBD2	.	TRBV18	CASSPRTSGPTGELFF	TGTGCCAGCTCACCACGGACTAGCGGACCCACCGGGGAGCTGTTTTTT
TRBJ2-1	.	.	TRBV20-1	CSAWDSPQQFF	TGCAGTGCCTGGGACTCCCCCCAGCAGTTCTTC
TRBJ1-1	.	few	TRBV6-2/TRBV6-3	CASRPRTENTEAFF	TGTGCCAGCAGACCTCGGACCGAGAACACTGAAGCTTTCTTT
TRBJ1-1	.	.	TRBV5-5	CASSSGHIAEAFF	TGTGCCAGCAGCTCGGGACATATTGCTGAAGCTTTCTTT
TRBJ2-1	TRBD2	.	TRBV10-3	CAISEVTGGEQFF	TGTGCCATCAGTGAAGTGACGGGAGGTGAGCAGTTCTTC
TRBJ2-5	TRBD1	.	TRBV7-3	CASSVTGSASETQYF	TGTGCCAGCAGCGTGACAGGGTCCGCCTCAGAGACCCAGTACTTC